This T cell receptor (beta chain) was captured by sequencing in a study of CD4 T cells in relation to SARS-CoV-2 and coronaviruses. Study information: Convalescent patients were 8 or 9 males and 4 females; two were Hispanic. Whole-study findings and limits: Pre-pandemic and post-infection samples never came from the same donor.

Regarding this clone: Its specificity is not known.

This CDR3 spans 17 amino acids. The germline gives CDR1 LNHNV, CDR2 YYDKDF (reference sequence). J gave up 7 bases and V 5 bases, and 17 bases lay outside the gene matches. For 10 days, approximately 10^5 sorted CD4+ cells grew with T cell-depleted PBMCs and CEF. Survey-level TCR-beta sequencing used DNA from CEF-cultured naive and memory CD4+ T cells. Some clones are missing from TCRdb's copy, which holds only in-frame ones; the method was immunoSEQ multiplex PCR. The table shows 35,000 or so clones, with 77% occurring only once. This clonotype originated in an adult with COVID-19. Specimen: memory CD4+ T cells from PBMCs, cultured in vitro. The chain joins TRBV15 to TRBJ1-5, with 7 bases aligning to TRBD1. Here the CDR3 reads CATSGGPSTAGGQPQHF. In nucleotides, the CDR3 is TGTGCCACCAGCGGGGGGCCATCGACGGCAGGGGGACAGCCCCAGCATTTT.